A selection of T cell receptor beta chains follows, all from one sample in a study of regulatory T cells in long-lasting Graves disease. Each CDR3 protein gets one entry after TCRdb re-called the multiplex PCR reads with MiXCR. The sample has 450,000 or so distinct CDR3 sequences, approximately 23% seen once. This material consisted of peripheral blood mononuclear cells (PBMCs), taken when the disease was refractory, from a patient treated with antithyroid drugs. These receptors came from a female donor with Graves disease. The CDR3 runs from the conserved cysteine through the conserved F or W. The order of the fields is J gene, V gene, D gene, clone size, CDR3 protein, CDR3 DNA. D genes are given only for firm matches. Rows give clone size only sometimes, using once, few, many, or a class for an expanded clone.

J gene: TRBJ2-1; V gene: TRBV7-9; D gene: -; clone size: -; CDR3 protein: CASSFPQYNEQFF; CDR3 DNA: TGTGCCAGCAGCTTTCCCCAATACAATGAGCAGTTCTTC
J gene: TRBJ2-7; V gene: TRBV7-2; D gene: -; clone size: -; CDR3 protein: CASSYGNYVSSYEQYF; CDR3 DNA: TGTGCCAGCAGCTACGGGAACTATGTCAGCTCCTACGAGCAGTACTTC
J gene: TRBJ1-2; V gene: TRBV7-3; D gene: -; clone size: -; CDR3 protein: CASSLTGHRWDGYTF; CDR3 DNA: TGTGCCAGCAGCTTAACCGGACACCGCTGGGATGGCTACACCTTC
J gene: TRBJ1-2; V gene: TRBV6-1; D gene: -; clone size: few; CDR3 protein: CASSPGAWDGYTF; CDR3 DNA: TGTGCCAGCAGTCCCGGAGCTTGGGATGGCTACACCTTC
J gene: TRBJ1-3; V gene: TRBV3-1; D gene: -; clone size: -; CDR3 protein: CASSQNPTGSGNTIYF; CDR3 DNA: TGTGCCAGCAGCCAAAACCCGACCGGCTCTGGAAACACCATATATTTT
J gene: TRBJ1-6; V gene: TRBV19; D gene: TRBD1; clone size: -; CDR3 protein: CASSGVTGTGSPLHF; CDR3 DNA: TGTGCCAGTAGTGGTGTCACCGGGACAGGTTCACCCCTCCACTTT
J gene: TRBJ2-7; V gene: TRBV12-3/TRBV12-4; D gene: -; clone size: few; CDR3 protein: CASSLFDEQYF; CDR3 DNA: TGTGCCAGCAGTTTGTTCGACGAGCAGTACTTC
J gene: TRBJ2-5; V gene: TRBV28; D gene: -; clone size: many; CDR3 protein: CASSLAGHRPPETQYF; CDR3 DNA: TGTGCCAGCAGTTTAGCGGGGCACCGACCGCCTGAGACCCAGTACTTC
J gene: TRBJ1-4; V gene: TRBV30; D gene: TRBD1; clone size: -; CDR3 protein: CAWGQGVNEKLFF; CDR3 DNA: TGTGCCTGGGGACAGGGGGTTAATGAAAAACTGTTTTTT
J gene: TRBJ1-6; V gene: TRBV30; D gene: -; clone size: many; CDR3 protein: CAWGWTVGYLHF; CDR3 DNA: TGTGCCTGGGGATGGACAGTGGGGTACCTCCACTTT
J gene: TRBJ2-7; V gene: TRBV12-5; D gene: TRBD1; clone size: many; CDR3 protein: CASGRTGADEQYF; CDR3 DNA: TGTGCTAGTGGGAGGACAGGGGCAGACGAGCAGTACTTC
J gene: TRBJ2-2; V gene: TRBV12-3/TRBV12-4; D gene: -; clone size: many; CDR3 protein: CASRLGTPSGTGELFF; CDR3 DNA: TGTGCCAGCAGACTCGGGACCCCCAGTGGCACCGGGGAGCTGTTTTTT
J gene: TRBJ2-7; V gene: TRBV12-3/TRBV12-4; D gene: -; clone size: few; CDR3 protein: CASSPRKGSYEQYF; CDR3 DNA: TGTGCCAGCAGTCCTCGGAAGGGCTCCTACGAGCAGTACTTC
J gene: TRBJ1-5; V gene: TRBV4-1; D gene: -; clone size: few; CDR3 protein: CASSQVGGRSNQPQHF; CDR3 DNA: TGCGCCAGCAGCCAAGTTGGGGGAAGGAGCAATCAGCCCCAGCATTTT
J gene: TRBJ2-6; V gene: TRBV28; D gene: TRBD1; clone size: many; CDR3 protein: CASTPGQGPFSGANVLTF; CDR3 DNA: TGTGCCAGCACGCCGGGACAGGGGCCTTTCTCTGGGGCCAACGTCCTGACTTTC
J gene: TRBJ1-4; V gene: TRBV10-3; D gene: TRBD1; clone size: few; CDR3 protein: CAIADRGSEKLFF; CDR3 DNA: TGTGCCATTGCGGACAGGGGAAGTGAAAAACTGTTTTTT
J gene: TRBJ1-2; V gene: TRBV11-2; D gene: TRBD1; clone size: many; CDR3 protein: CASSPRQGDGYTF; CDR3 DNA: TGTGCCAGCAGCCCTCGACAGGGTGATGGCTACACCTTC
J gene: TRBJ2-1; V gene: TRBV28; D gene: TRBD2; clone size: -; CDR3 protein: CASSFIAGGPYSYNEQFF; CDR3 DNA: TGTGCCAGCAGTTTTATAGCGGGGGGGCCATACTCCTACAATGAGCAGTTCTTC
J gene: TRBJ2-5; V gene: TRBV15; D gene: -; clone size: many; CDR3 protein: CATSRGYTTNQETQYF; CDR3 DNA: TGTGCCACCAGCAGGGGATACACCACCAACCAAGAGACCCAGTACTTC
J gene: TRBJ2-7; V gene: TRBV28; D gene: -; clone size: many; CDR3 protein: CASIPGGWDEQYF; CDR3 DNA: TGTGCCAGCATCCCCGGGGGCTGGGACGAGCAGTACTTC
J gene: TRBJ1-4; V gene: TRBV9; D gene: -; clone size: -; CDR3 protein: CASSVGGTSNEKLFF; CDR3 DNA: TGTGCCAGCAGCGTAGGCGGGACGAGTAATGAAAAACTGTTTTTT
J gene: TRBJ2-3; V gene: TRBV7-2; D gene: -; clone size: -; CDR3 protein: CASIAIYPTDTQYF; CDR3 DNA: TGTGCCAGCATCGCAATATATCCCACAGATACGCAGTATTTT
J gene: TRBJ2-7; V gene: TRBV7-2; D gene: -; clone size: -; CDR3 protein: CASSAGGDAPYYEQYF; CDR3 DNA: TGTGCCAGCAGCGCGGGTGGAGATGCCCCCTACTACGAGCAGTACTTC
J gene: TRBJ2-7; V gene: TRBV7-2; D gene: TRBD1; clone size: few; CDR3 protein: CASSLGAQGAIYEQYF; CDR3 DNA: TGTGCCAGCAGCTTAGGTGCACAGGGGGCGATTTACGAGCAGTACTTC
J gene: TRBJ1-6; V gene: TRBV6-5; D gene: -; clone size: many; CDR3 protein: CASSYSREPNSPLHF; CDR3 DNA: TGTGCCAGCAGTTACTCGAGGGAACCTAATTCACCCCTCCACTTT
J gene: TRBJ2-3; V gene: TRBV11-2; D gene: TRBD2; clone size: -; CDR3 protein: CASSLAGTSGGADGDTQYF; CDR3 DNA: TGTGCCAGCAGCTTAGCTGGGACTAGCGGGGGGGCCGATGGAGATACGCAGTATTTT
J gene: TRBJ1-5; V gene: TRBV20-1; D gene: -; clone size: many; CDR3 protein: CSASPGITAQPQHF; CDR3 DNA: TGCAGTGCTAGTCCTGGGATTACGGCGCAGCCCCAGCATTTT
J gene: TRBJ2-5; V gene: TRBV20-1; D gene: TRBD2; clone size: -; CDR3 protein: CSAHRTPAGGQETQYF; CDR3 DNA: TGCAGTGCCCACCGGACCCCGGCGGGGGGCCAAGAGACCCAGTACTTC
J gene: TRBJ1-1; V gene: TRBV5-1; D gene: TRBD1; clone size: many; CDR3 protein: CASSLVGGAGTEAFF; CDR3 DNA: TGCGCCAGCAGCTTGGTAGGGGGCGCGGGGACTGAAGCTTTCTTT
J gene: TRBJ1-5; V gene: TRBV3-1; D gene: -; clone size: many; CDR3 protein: CASSQGGSTEPQHF; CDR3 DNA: TGTGCCAGCAGCCAAGGGGGGTCAACGGAGCCCCAGCATTTT
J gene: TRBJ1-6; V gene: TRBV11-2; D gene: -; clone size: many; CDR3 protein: CASSTTGVNSYNSPLHF; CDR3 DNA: TGTGCCAGCAGCACCACGGGTGTCAACTCCTATAATTCACCCCTCCACTTT
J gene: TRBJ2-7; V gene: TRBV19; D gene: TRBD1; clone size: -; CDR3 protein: CASADRESSYEQYF; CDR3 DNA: TGTGCCAGTGCCGACAGGGAGAGCTCCTACGAGCAGTACTTC
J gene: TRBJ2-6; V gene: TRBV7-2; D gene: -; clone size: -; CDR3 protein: CASSLQGFSGANVLTF; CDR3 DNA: TGTGCCAGCAGCTTACAGGGTTTCTCTGGGGCCAACGTCCTGACTTTC
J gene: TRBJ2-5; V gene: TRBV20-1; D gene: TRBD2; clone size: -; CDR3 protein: CSAPPLAGAGETQYF; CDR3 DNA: TGCAGTGCTCCCCCACTAGCGGGGGCGGGGGAGACCCAGTACTTC